Following are 14 T cell receptor beta chains from one sample sequenced in a study of cytomegalovirus exposure and HLA in healthy donors. Some clones are missing from TCRdb's copy, which holds only in-frame ones; the method was immunoSEQ multiplex PCR. The sample records some 180,000 clones, roughly 86% being singletons. Sequencing input: PBMCs. The receptors derive from a young man in good health and CMV-seropositive.

The gene calls are TRBV11-2 and TRBJ1-5, with D possibly TRBD1 on 5 matching bases. The germline V and J ends were trimmed by 3 bases and 4 bases, with 16 bases remaining between them. The V gene's germline CDR1 is SGHAT and CDR2 FQNNGV. This CDR3 contains 16 residues. CDR3 protein: CASSLHGADNNQPQHF. CDR3 coding DNA: TGTGCCAGCAGCTTGCATGGGGCAGATAATAATCAGCCCCAGCATTTT.

The chain joins TRBV5-1 to TRBJ2-7; no firm D call. Trimming removed 1 base from V and 4 bases from J, with 15 bases in between. Germline V lookup: CDR1 SGHRS, CDR2 YFSETQ. The CDR3 is made up of 15 amino acids. CDR3 nucleotides: TGCGCCAGCAGCTTGTACTCTGACGGGCTTTACGAGCAGTACTTC. Translated, it gives CASSLYSDGLYEQYF.

This clone occurred once. The chain employs TRBV7-3 and TRBJ2-7; possibly TRBD2 for D (7 bases). This CDR3 contains 16 residues. Trimming left V 5 bases short and J 6 bases short, with 23 bases between. The germline V gene encodes CDR1 SGHTA and CDR2 FQGTGA. DNA for the CDR3: TGTGCCAGCAGCCCCGCCGGGGGGCGGGTGGGGTTCGAGCAGTACTTC. Encoded protein: CASSPAGGRVGFEQYF. Drawing the rest from reference TRBV7-3 and TRBJ2-7, the complete variable domain is GAGVSQTPSNKVTEKGKYVELRCDPISGHTALYWYRQSLGQGPEFLIYFQGTGAADDSGLPNDRFFAVRPEGSVSTLKIQRTERGDSAVYLCASSPAGGRVGFEQYFGPGTRLTVT.

The gene calls are TRBV7-2 and TRBJ2-3, with 10 positions matching TRBD2. Trimming at V came to 5 bases and at J to 2 bases, leaving 4 bases not matched to a gene. Germline V gene data show CDR1 as SGHTA and CDR2 as FQGNSA. This CDR3 has 15 residues. This CDR3 is CASSISGRNTDTQYF. Here the CDR3 DNA reads TGTGCCAGCAGCATTAGCGGGAGGAACACAGATACGCAGTATTTT.

The gene calls are TRBV30 and TRBJ1-1; possible D gene TRBD1, 5 bases. CDR3 length equals 13 residues. V gave up 1 base and J gave up 3 bases, with 9 bases separating them. Germline CDR1 reads GTSNPN; CDR2 reads SVGIG (reference sequence). The CDR3 DNA follows: TGTGCCTGGAGTGGCCAGGGTTACACTGAAGCTTTCTTT. Its protein product is CAWSGQGYTEAFF.

DNA of the CDR3: TGTGCCATCAGTCAGGGGGCGGACACCGGGGAGCTGTTTTTT. Translation gives CAISQGADTGELFF. This chain joins TRBV10-3 and TRBJ2-2; 8 bases agree with TRBD1. The CDR3 has 14 residues. Trimming cost V 5 bases and J 3 bases; bases outside gene matches: 2. The germline V gene has CDR1 ENHRY and CDR2 SYGVKD.

The V call is TRBV18, the J call TRBJ2-7; a weak D match, TRBD2 (6 bases). The CDR3 is made up of 15 amino acids. Per germline, CDR1 KGHSH and CDR2 LQKENI. Trimming removed 3 bases from V and 3 bases from J, with 15 bases in between. The CDR3 DNA reads as TGTGCCAGCTCACCGCGACAGCAGGGAGGCTACGAGCAGTACTTC. Amino acids: CASSPRQQGGYEQYF.

The CDR3 loop is CASSFVDRGNTGELFF. For the CDR3, the DNA is TGTGCCAGCAGTTTTGTGGACAGGGGTAACACCGGGGAGCTGTTTTTT. The V call is TRBV28, the J call TRBJ2-2; 9 bases are a match to TRBD1. Germline-derived CDR1 and CDR2 are MDHEN and SYDVKM. V lost 3 bases to trimming and J lost 2 bases; unmatched junction nucleotides: 4. The CDR3 is 16 amino acids.

The chain uses TRBV29-1 and TRBJ1-1, with D unclear. V was trimmed by 3 bases and J by 2 bases, leaving 7 bases between them. This CDR3 is built from 12 residues. Germline V lookup: CDR1 SQVTM, CDR2 ANQGSEA. The CDR3 DNA is TGCAGCGTTGATCCCGTAAACACTGAAGCTTTCTTT. It specifies CSVDPVNTEAFF.

Here the CDR3 reads CASSQTGAHYEQYF. The CDR3 coding sequence is TGTGCCAGCAGTCAAACAGGGGCCCACTACGAGCAGTACTTC. This chain joins TRBV28 and TRBJ2-7; TRBD1 matches 7 bases. Germline lookup yields CDR1 MDHEN and CDR2 SYDVKM. V lost 5 bases to trimming and J lost 3 bases; unmatched junction nucleotides: 7. CDR3 length: 14 amino acids.

The chain couples TRBV11-2 to TRBJ2-7, with 7 nucleotides matching TRBD1. Germline V gene data show CDR1 as SGHAT and CDR2 as FQNNGV. The V gene end was trimmed by 0 bases and the J gene end by 7 bases; junction bases not matched to a gene: 3. The CDR3 consists of 13 residues. The CDR3 here is CASSLDPQGEQYF. The CDR3 DNA reads TGTGCCAGCAGCTTAGACCCACAGGGGGAGCAGTACTTC.

By frequency in the sample, this clone is medium-sized (0.01 to 0.1%). V usage is TRBV11-2 and J usage is TRBJ1-4; no definite D call. Germline lookup yields CDR1 SGHAT and CDR2 FQNNGV. Trimming cost V 3 bases and J 12 bases, with 20 bases left between them. The CDR3 is 15 residues long. Here the CDR3 DNA reads TGTGCCAGCAGCTTCTGGGCAAATGAGCGAGAGGAACTGTTTTTT. This codes for CASSFWANEREELFF. The complete variable domain, with remaining parts taken from reference TRBV11-2 and TRBJ1-4, reads EAGVAQSPRYKIIEKRQSVAFWCNPISGHATLYWYQQILGQGPKLLIQFQNNGVVDDSQLPKDRFSAERLKGVDSTLKIQPAKLEDSAVYLCASSFWANEREELFFGSGTQLSVL.

V gene TRBV9 combines with J gene TRBJ2-3; 10 bases map to TRBD1. CDR3 length: 17 residues. Germline CDR1 is SGDLS and CDR2 is YYNGEE. Germline trimming cut 3 bases from V and 2 bases from J; bases unmatched to any gene: 9. The chain's CDR3 is CASSDPGQGLFTDTQYF. CDR3 in DNA: TGTGCCAGCAGCGACCCGGGACAGGGGCTTTTCACAGATACGCAGTATTTT.

The chain couples TRBV2 to TRBJ2-5; 7 bases map to TRBD1. Germline CDR1 SNHLY, CDR2 FYNNEI. The CDR3 spans 14 residues. Unmatched junction bases numbered 10, after V lost 7 bases and J lost 5 bases. The CDR3 sequence is CASILQGIRETQYF. Written as DNA, the CDR3 is TGTGCCAGCATTTTACAGGGGATAAGGGAGACCCAGTACTTC.